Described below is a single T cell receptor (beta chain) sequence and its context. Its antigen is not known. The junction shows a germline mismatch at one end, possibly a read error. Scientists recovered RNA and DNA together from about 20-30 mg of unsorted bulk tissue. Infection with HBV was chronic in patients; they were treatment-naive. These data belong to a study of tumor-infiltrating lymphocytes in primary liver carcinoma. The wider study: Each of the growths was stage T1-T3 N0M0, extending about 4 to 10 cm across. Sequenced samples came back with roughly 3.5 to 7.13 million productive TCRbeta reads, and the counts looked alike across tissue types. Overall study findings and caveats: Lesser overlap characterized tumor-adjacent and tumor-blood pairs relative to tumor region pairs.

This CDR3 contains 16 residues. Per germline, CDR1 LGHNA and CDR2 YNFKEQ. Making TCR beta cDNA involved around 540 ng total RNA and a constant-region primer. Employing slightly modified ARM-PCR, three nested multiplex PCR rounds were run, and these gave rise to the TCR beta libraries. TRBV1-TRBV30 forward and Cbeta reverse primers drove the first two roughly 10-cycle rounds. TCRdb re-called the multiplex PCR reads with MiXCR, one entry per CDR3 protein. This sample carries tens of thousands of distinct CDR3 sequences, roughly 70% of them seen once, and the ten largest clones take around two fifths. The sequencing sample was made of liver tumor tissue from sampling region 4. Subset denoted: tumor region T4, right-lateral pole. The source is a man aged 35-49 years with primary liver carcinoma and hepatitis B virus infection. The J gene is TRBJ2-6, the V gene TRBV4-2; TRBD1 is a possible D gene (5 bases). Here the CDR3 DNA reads TGTGCCAGCAGCCAAGATGGACACTCTGGGGCCAACCTCCTGACTTTC. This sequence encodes CASSQDGHSGANLLTF.